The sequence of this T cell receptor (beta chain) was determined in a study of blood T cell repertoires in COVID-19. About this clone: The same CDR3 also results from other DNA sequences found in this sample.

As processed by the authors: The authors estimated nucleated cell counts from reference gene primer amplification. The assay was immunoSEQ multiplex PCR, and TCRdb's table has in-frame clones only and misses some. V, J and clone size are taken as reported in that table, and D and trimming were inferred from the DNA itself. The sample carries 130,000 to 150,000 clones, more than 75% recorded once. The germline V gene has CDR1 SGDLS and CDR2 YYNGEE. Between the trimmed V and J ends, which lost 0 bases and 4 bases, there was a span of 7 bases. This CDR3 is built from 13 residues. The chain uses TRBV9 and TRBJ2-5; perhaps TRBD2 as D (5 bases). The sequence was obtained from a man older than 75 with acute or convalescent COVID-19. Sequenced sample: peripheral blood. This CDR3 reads CASSVGGSETQYF. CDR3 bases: TGTGCCAGCAGCGTAGGAGGGTCAGAGACCCAGTACTTC.